These 2 T cell receptor beta chains came from one sample sequenced in a study of T cell responses to AZD1222 COVID-19 vaccine. Sequencing used immunoSEQ multiplex PCR; TCRdb keeps in-frame clones, though not all of them. The profile shows about 140,000 clones, about 90% of them singletons. The starting material was peripheral blood, obtained 28 days after the second AZD1222 dose. Receptor source: an adult who received the AZD1222 COVID-19 vaccine.

V gene TRBV25-1 combines with J gene TRBJ2-7; D not certain. V gave up 2 bases and J gave up 5 bases, with 7 bases separating them. The CDR3 length is 12 residues. Germline V lookup: CDR1 MGHDK, CDR2 SYGVNS. The CDR3 reads CASSEQYHEQYF. CDR3 DNA: TGTGCCAGCAGTGAACAGTATCACGAGCAGTACTTC.

The chain recombines TRBV6-5 with TRBJ1-4, with 7 bases aligning to TRBD1. The CDR3 sequence is 15 residues long. Germline assignment: CDR1 MNHEY and CDR2 SVGAGI. The ends lost 6 bases at V and 2 bases at J; junction bases unmatched: 6. The CDR3 coding sequence is TGTGCCAGCAGGCGACAGGGATTTACTAATGAAAAACTGTTTTTT. It encodes CASRRQGFTNEKLFF.